This T cell receptor beta chain originates from a study of tumor-infiltrating lymphocytes in localized non-small cell lung cancer. At the level of the study: From each patient, both tumor and uninvolved lung, non-adjacent to tumor, were sampled. Overall study results and limits: Technical variation could not be separated from intratumor heterogeneity here. No T-cell fraction difference was seen between IM1 and IM2 tumors. Tumors had more T cell infiltration than uninvolved lung, per TCRbeta sequencing and CD3 counts.

CDR1 and CDR2 from the germline V gene are KGHSH and LQKENI. This CDR3 has 14 residues. Trimming removed 4 bases from V and 2 bases from J, with 12 bases in between. The repertoire was sequenced with immunoSEQ multiplex PCR; TCRdb's copy has only in-frame clones and lacks some. The sample has 11,000 or so clones, less than 80% seen once. Comment on this clone: As yet, its antigen is unknown.

This receptor was identified in a human donor with non-small cell lung cancer. Input material: uninvolved lung tissue not adjacent to the tumor. The chain has TRBV18 and TRBJ2-7; D is tentatively TRBD1 or TRBD2 (5 bases each). The CDR3 region has the DNA TGTGCCAGCTCACAAGCCGGGACCACCTACGAGCAGTACTTC. Its protein is CASSQAGTTYEQYF.